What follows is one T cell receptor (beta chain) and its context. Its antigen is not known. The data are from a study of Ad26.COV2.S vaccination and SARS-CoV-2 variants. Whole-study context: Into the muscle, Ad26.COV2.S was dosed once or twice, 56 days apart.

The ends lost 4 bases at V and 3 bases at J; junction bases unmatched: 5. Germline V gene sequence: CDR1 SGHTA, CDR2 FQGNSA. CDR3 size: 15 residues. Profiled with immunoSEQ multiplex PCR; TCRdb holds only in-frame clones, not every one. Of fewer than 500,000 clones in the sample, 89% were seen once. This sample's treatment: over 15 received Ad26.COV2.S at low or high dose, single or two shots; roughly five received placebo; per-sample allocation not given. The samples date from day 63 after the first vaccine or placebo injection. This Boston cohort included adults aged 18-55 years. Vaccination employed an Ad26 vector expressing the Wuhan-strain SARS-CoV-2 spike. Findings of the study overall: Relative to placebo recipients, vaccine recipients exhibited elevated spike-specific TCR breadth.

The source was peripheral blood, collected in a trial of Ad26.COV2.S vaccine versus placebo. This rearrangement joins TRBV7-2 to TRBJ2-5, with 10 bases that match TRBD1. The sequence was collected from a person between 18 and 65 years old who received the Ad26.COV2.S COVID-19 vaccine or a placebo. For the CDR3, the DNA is TGTGCCAGCAGCTCTCCCGGGACAGGGGAAGAGACCCAGTACTTC. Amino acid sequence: CASSSPGTGEETQYF. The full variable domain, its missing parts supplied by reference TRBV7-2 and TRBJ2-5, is GAGVSQSPSNKVTEKGKDVELRCDPISGHTALYWYRQSLGQGLEFLIYFQGNSAPDKSGLPSDRFSAERTGGSVSTLTIQRTQQEDSAVYLCASSSPGTGEETQYFGPGTRLLVL.